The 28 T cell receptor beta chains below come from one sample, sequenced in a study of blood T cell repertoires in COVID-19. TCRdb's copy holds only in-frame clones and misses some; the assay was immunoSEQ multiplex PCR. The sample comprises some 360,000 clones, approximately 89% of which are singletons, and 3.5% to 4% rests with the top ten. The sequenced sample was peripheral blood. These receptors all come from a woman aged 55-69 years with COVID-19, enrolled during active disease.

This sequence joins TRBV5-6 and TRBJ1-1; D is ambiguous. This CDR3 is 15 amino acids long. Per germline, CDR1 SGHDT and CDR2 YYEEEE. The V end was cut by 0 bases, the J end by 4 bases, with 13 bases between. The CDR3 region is CASSLVGGDLTEAFF. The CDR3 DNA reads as TGTGCCAGCAGCTTGGTAGGTGGAGATCTCACTGAAGCTTTCTTT.

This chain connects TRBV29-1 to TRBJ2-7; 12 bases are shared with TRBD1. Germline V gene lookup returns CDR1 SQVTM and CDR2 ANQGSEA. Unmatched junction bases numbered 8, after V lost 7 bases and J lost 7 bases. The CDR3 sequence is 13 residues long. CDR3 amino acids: CSAARDRGLEQYF. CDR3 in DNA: TGCAGCGCCGCCCGGGACAGGGGGCTTGAGCAGTACTTC.

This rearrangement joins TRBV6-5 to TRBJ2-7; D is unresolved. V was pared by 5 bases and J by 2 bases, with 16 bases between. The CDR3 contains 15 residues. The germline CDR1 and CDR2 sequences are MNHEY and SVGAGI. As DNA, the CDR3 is TGTGCCAGCAGTCTAACAGACGCGTCGCCCTACGAGCAGTACTTC. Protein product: CASSLTDASPYEQYF.

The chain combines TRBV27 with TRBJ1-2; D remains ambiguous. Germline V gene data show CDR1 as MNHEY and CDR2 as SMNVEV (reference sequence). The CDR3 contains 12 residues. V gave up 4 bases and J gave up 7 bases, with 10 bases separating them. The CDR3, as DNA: TGTGCCAGCAGTTCAAGGGAGGGTGGCTACACCTTC. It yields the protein CASSSREGGYTF.

The CDR3 DNA reads TGTGCCAGCAGCTTCGAGGGCCTGCACTCTGGAAACACCATATATTTT. It is translated as CASSFEGLHSGNTIYF. The chain couples TRBV7-6 to TRBJ1-3; D remains unclear. The V gene lost 3 bases and the J gene lost 0 bases, with 12 bases spanning the gap. The CDR3 is 16 residues long. From germline, CDR1 is SGHVS and CDR2 FNYEAQ.

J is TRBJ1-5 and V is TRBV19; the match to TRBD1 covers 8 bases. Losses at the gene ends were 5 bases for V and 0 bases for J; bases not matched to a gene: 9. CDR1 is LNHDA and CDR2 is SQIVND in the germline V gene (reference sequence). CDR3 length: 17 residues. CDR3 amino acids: CASSVPRGHYSNQPQHF. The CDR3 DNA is TGTGCCAGTAGTGTGCCCAGGGGGCACTATAGCAATCAGCCCCAGCATTTT.

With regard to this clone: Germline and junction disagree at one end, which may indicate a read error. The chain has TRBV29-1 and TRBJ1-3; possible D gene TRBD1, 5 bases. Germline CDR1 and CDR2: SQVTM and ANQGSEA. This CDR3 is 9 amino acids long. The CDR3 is CSVEKGRDF. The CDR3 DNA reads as TGCAGCGTTGAGAAGGGGCGCGATTTT.

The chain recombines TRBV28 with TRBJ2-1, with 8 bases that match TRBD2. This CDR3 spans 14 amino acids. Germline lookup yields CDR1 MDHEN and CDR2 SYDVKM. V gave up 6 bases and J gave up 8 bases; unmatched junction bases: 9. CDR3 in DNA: TGTGCCAGCAGACCGGGACTAGACTTGGATGAGCAGTTCTTC. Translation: CASRPGLDLDEQFF. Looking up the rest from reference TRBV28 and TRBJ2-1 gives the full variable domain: DVKVTQSSRYLVKRTGEKVFLECVQDMDHENMFWYRQDPGLGLRLIYFSYDVKMKEKGDIPEGYSVSREKKERFSLILESASTNQTSMYLCASRPGLDLDEQFFGPGTRLTVL.

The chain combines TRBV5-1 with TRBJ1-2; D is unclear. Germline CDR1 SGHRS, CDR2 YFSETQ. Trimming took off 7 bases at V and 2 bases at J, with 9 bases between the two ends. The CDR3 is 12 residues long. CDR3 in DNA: TGCGCCAGCCGTGACACAAACTATGGCTACACCTTC. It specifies CASRDTNYGYTF.

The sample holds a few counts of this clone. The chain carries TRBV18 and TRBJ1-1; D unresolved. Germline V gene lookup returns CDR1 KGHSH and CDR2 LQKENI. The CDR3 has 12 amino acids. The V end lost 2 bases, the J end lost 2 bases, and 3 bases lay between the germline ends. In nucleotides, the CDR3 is TGTGCCAGCTCACCAACTAACACTGAAGCTTTCTTT. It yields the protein CASSPTNTEAFF.

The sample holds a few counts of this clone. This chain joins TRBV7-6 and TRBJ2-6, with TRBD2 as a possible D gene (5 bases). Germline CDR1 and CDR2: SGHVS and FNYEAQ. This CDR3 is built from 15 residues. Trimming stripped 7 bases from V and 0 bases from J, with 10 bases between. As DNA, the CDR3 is TGTGCCAGCACTTTGGGGAGCTCTGGGGCCAACGTCCTGACTTTC. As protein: CASTLGSSGANVLTF.

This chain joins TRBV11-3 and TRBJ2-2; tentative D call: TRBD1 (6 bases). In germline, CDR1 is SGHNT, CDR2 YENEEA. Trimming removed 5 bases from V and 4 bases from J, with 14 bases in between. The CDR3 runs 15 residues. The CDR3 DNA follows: TGTGCCAGCAGCACCCCAGGGGCGCCCACCGGGGAGCTGTTTTTT. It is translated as CASSTPGAPTGELFF. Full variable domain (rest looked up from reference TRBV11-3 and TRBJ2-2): EAGVVQSPRYKIIEKKQPVAFWCNPISGHNTLYWYLQNLGQGPELLIRYENEEAVDDSQLPKDRFSAERLKGVDSTLKIQPAELGDSAVYLCASSTPGAPTGELFFGEGSRLTVL.

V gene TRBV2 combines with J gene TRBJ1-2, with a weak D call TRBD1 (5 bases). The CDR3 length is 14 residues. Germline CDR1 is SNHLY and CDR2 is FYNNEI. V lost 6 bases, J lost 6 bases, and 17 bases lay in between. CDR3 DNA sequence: TGTGCCAGCAGCGGAGGACTCCGGGGGAATGGCTACACCTTC. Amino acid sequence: CASSGGLRGNGYTF.

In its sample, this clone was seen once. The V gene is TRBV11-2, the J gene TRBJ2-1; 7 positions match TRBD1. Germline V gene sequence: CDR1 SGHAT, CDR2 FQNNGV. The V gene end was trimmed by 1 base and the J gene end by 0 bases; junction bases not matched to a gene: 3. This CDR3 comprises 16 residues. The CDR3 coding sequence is TGTGCCAGCAGCTTAGTCGGGGACAGCTCCTACAATGAGCAGTTCTTC. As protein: CASSLVGDSSYNEQFF.

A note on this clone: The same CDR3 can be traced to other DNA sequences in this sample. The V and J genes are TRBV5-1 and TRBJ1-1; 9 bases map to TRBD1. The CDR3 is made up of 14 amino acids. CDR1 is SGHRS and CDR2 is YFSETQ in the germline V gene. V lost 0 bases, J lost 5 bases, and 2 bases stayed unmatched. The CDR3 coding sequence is TGCGCCAGCAGCTTGGGACAGGGGGGTACTGAAGCTTTCTTT. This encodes CASSLGQGGTEAFF.

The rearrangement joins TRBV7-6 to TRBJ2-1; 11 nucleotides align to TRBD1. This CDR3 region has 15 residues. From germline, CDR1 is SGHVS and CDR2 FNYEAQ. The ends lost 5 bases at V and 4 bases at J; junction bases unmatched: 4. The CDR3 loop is CASSPGTGGYNEQFF. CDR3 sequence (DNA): TGTGCCAGCAGCCCCGGGACAGGGGGGTACAATGAGCAGTTCTTC.

The CDR3 DNA is TGTGCCAGCAGCCCACGGGGGGAGCGGTCTTCACCCCTCCACTTT. Translating gives CASSPRGERSSPLHF. The genes are TRBV7-8 and TRBJ1-6; the D gene is possibly TRBD1 (5 bases). Germline V gene sequence: CDR1 SGHVS, CDR2 FQNEAQ. This CDR3 is built from 15 residues. V lost 5 bases and J lost 9, with 17 bases in between. Looking up the rest from reference TRBV7-8 and TRBJ1-6 gives the full variable domain: GAGVSQSPRYKVAKRGQDVALRCDPISGHVSLFWYQQALGQGPEFLTYFQNEAQLDKSGLPSDRFFAERPEGSVSTLKIQRTQQEDSAVYLCASSPRGERSSPLHFGNGTRLTVT.

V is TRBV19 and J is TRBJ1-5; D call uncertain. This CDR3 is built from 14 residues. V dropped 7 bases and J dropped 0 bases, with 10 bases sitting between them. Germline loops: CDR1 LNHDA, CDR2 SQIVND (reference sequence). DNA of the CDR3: TGTGCCAGTATCAGTCACGATAGCAATCAGCCCCAGCATTTT. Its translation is CASISHDSNQPQHF.

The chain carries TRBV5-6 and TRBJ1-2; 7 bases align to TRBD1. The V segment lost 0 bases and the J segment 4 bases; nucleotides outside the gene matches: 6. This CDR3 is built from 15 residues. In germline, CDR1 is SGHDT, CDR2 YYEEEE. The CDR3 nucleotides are TGTGCCAGCAGCTTGGCCCCAGGGACAGCCTATGGCTACACCTTC. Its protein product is CASSLAPGTAYGYTF.

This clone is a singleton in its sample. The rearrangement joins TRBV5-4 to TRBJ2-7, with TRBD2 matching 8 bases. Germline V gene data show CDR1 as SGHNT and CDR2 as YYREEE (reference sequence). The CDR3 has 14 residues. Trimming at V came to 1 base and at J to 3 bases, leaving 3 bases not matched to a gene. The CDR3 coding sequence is TGTGCCAGCAGCTTGCGGGGGGGGAACTACGAGCAGTACTTC. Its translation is CASSLRGGNYEQYF.

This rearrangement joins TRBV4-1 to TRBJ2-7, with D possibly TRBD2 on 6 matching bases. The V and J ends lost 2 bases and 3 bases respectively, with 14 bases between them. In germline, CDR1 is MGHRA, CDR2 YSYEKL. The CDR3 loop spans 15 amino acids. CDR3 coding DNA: TGCGCCAGCAGCCAATTGGCTCTGCGGGGCTACGAGCAGTACTTC. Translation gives CASSQLALRGYEQYF.

CDR3 region: CASSPSGQGSGYGYTF. CDR3 nucleotides: TGTGCCAGCTCACCCTCGGGACAGGGGAGCGGCTATGGCTACACCTTC. The chain employs TRBV18 and TRBJ1-2; 10 nucleotides line up with TRBD1. Germline CDR1 KGHSH, CDR2 LQKENI. The CDR3 contains 16 residues. V lost 3 bases and J lost 4; bases outside the gene matches: 8.

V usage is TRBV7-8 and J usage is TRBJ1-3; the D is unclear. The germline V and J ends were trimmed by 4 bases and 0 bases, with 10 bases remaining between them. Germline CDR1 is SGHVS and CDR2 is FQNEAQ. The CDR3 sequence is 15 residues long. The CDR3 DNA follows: TGTGCCAGCAGCTCTCAGACACTCTCTGGAAACACCATATATTTT. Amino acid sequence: CASSSQTLSGNTIYF.

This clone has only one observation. CDR3 region: CASSLPLDSFSGNTIYF. The CDR3 DNA reads TGTGCCAGCAGCTTACCCCTGGACAGCTTTTCTGGAAACACCATATATTTT. The chain is built from TRBV7-9 and TRBJ1-3; TRBD1 might be the D (6 bases). The ends were cut back, 2 bases at V and 1 base at J, with 15 bases in the middle. From germline, CDR1 is SEHNR and CDR2 FQNEAQ (reference sequence). This CDR3 has 17 amino acids.

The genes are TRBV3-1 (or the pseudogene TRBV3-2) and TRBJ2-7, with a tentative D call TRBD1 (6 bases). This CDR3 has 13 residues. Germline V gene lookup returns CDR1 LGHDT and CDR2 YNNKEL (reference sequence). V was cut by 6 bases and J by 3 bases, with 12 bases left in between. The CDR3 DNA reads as TGTGCCAGCAGTCGGGACATCGTCTACGAGCAGTACTTC. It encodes CASSRDIVYEQYF.

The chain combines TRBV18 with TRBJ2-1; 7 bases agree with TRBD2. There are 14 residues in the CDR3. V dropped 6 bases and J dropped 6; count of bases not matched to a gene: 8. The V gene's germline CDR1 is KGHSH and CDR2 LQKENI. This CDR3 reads CASSNAGGSNEQFF. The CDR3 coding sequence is TGTGCCAGCTCCAACGCCGGGGGGAGCAATGAGCAGTTCTTC. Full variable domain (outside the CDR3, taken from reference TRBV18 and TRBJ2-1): NAGVMQNPRHLVRRRGQEARLRCSPMKGHSHVYWYRQLPEEGLKFMVYLQKENIIDESGMPKERFSAEFPKEGPSILRIQQVVRGDSAAYFCASSNAGGSNEQFFGPGTRLTVL.

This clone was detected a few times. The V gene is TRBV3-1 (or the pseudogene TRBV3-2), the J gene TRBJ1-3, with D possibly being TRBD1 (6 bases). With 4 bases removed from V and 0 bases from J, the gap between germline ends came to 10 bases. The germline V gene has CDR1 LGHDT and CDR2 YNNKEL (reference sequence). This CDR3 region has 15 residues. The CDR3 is CASSPQGPSGNTIYF. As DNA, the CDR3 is TGTGCCAGCAGCCCGCAGGGGCCCTCTGGAAACACCATATATTTT.

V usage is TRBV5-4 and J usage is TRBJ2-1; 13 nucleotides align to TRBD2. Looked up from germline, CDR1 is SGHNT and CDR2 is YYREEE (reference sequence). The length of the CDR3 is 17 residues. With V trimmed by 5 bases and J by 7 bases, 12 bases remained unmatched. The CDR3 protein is CASSYPGLAGRRNEQFF. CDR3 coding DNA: TGTGCCAGCAGTTACCCGGGACTAGCGGGGAGGAGAAATGAGCAGTTCTTC.